This T cell receptor beta chain derives from a study of monozygotic twins with inflammatory bowel disease. TCRdb re-analyzed the 5' RACE reads; it lists each CDR3 protein once, without DNA. The sample table includes approximately 330,000 distinct CDR3 sequences. No sorting of T cells preceded isolation of total RNA from whole blood. The germline CDR1 and CDR2 sequences are LNHDA and SQIVND (reference sequence). The CDR3 is 14 residues long. The source material was blood. This sequence originates from a human donor with ulcerative colitis or Crohn's disease, or a healthy co-twin of an affected twin (not recorded which). This sequence joins TRBV19 and TRBJ1-5; the TCRdb D gene call, TRBD1, has no DNA to confirm it. CDR3 region: CASSPGVVGQPQHF. Variable domain in full (rest from reference TRBV19 and TRBJ1-5): DGGITQSPKYLFRKEGQNVTLSCEQNLNHDAMYWYRQDPGQGLRLIYYSQIVNDFQKGDIAEGYSVSREKKESFPLTVTSAQKNPTAFYLCASSPGVVGQPQHFGDGTRLSIL.